The 28 T cell receptor beta chains presented below share a single source sample, sequenced in a study of cytomegalovirus exposure and HLA in healthy donors. The PCR used 60 Vbeta and 13 Jbeta primers. The table came from immunoSEQ multiplex PCR; TCRdb's copy has only in-frame clones and leaves some out. The data contain 90,000 to 140,000 clones, under 85% of them seen just once; the ten biggest clones take up 7.5% to 10%. Input material: PBMCs. These receptors came from a middle-aged woman in good health and CMV-seropositive.

The rearrangement uses TRBV28 and TRBJ1-6; D gene ambiguous. The CDR3 totals 12 residues. Germline-derived CDR1 and CDR2 are MDHEN and SYDVKM. The V and J ends lost 5 bases and 14 bases respectively, with 13 bases between them. The CDR3 DNA reads as TGTGCCAGCAGTCCATTTTGCCCAGCCCTCCACTTT. It is translated as CASSPFCPALHF.

The chain recombines TRBV4-2 with TRBJ2-1; D is unclear. Germline values: CDR1 LGHNA, CDR2 YNFKEQ. CDR3 size: 14 residues. The V gene lost 2 bases and the J gene lost 1 base, with 6 bases spanning the gap. The CDR3 protein is CASSQPQSYNEQFF. CDR3 nucleotides: TGTGCCAGCAGCCAACCGCAGTCCTACAATGAGCAGTTCTTC.

The V and J genes are TRBV6-1 and TRBJ2-4; 10 positions agree with TRBD1. Germline CDR1 is MNHNS and CDR2 is SASEGT. The CDR3 consists of 15 residues. V lost 0 bases, J lost 6 bases, and 2 bases stayed unmatched. CDR3 sequence (DNA): TGTGCCAGCAGTGAAGCGTGGACAGGGGGAAACATTCAGTACTTC. This gives the protein CASSEAWTGGNIQYF.

The rearrangement uses TRBV5-4 and TRBJ2-1; 12 bases line up with TRBD2. The CDR3 covers 17 residues. Germline V gives CDR1 SGHNT, CDR2 YYREEE (reference sequence). V lost 4 bases and J lost 11; bases outside the gene matches: 16. The CDR3 nucleotides are TGTGCCAGCAGCCCAGCGGTCGGGCTAGCGGGAGGGGCCCAGCAGTTCTTC. Protein sequence: CASSPAVGLAGGAQQFF.

Concerning this clone itself: This CDR3 is also generated by other DNA sequences in the sample. This rearrangement joins TRBV6-1 to TRBJ1-1; 8 positions agree with TRBD1. The V segment lost 0 bases and the J segment 4 bases; nucleotides outside the gene matches: 10. The germline V gene encodes CDR1 MNHNS and CDR2 SASEGT. The CDR3 has 17 residues. DNA for the CDR3: TGTGCCAGCAGTGAAGCGGTCGGCAGGGGGCGGAGCACTGAAGCTTTCTTT. Translated, it gives CASSEAVGRGRSTEAFF.

In the case of this clone: The junction differs from germline at one of its ends, possibly a read error. V is TRBV7-9 and J is TRBJ2-7; weak D call: TRBD2 (5 bases). The germline CDR1 and CDR2 sequences are SEHNR and FQNEAQ (reference sequence). The CDR3 runs to 10 residues. Here the CDR3 DNA reads TGTTCCAGCGGCCAATACGAGCAGTACTTC. Its protein product is CSSGQYEQYF.

This clone was detected only a few times. The CDR3 here is CASSIGPGYQPQHF. CDR3 coding DNA: TGTGCCAGTAGTATAGGCCCGGGGTATCAGCCCCAGCATTTT. This chain links TRBV19 with TRBJ1-5; the D is unclear. Trimming shortened V by 1 base and J by 5 bases, and 9 bases separated the two germline ends. Germline V gives CDR1 LNHDA, CDR2 SQIVND (reference sequence). The CDR3 spans 14 residues.

In this sample, this clone turned up a few times. The rearrangement links TRBV19 to TRBJ1-2; 10 nucleotides agree with TRBD1. Germline loops: CDR1 LNHDA, CDR2 SQIVND (reference sequence). This CDR3 has 16 residues. J lost 4 bases, V lost 5 bases, and 10 bases had no gene match. CDR3 in amino acids: CASSPSGTGDTYGYTF. CDR3 nucleotides: TGTGCCAGTAGTCCTTCGGGGACAGGGGATACCTATGGCTACACCTTC.

The chain carries TRBV6-5 and TRBJ1-5; D gene unclear. CDR1 MNHEY and CDR2 SVGAGI come from the germline V gene. With 0 bases removed from V and 3 bases from J, the gap between germline ends came to 12 bases. The CDR3 contains 16 residues. CDR3 DNA: TGTGCCAGCAGTTACTCGATGCATGCGCCCAATCAGCCCCAGCATTTT. As protein: CASSYSMHAPNQPQHF.

The chain employs TRBV11-2 and TRBJ2-3; weak D call: TRBD2 (6 bases). The CDR3 is 18 amino acids. Germline CDR1 SGHAT, CDR2 FQNNGV. V shed 1 base and J shed 2 bases, with 19 bases lying between them. The DNA for the CDR3 is TGTGCCAGCAGCTTAGGTTCTTTGCGGGGCTATACCACAGATACGCAGTATTTT. Its protein is CASSLGSLRGYTTDTQYF.

The V and J genes are TRBV5-1 and TRBJ1-2; D is perhaps TRBD1 (6 bases). The CDR3 runs to 14 residues. CDR1 and CDR2 from the germline V gene are SGHRS and YFSETQ. The germline V and J ends were trimmed by 6 bases and 2 bases, with 14 bases remaining between them. CDR3 bases: TGCGCCAGCAACCCCCTGGGACAAAACTATGGCTACACCTTC. Its protein is CASNPLGQNYGYTF.

V gene TRBV11-3 combines with J gene TRBJ2-7; perhaps TRBD2 as D (7 bases). Trimming pared 3 bases from V and 1 base from J, leaving 13 bases between. Germline CDR1 SGHNT, CDR2 YENEEA. The CDR3 consists of 15 residues. The CDR3 protein is CASSLGGADSYEQYF. The CDR3, as DNA: TGTGCCAGCAGCTTGGGGGGGGCAGATTCCTACGAGCAGTACTTC.

This clone was seen a handful of times. The chain recombines TRBV4-2 with TRBJ1-1; perhaps TRBD1 as D (6 bases). The CDR3 runs 14 residues. Germline lookup yields CDR1 LGHNA and CDR2 YNFKEQ. V was pared by 2 bases and J by 5 bases, with 12 bases between. The CDR3 is CASSQSGARTEAFF. CDR3 DNA: TGTGCCAGCAGCCAATCAGGGGCTCGGACTGAAGCTTTCTTT.

The chain has TRBV29-1 and TRBJ2-1; D is perhaps TRBD2 (5 bases). The CDR3 spans 17 residues. V was pared by 6 bases and J by 0 bases, with 21 bases between. The germline V gene encodes CDR1 SQVTM and CDR2 ANQGSEA. The chain's CDR3 is CSVVAQLEAISYNEQFF. In nucleotides, the CDR3 is TGCAGCGTAGTAGCACAGTTGGAGGCCATCTCCTACAATGAGCAGTTCTTC.

The V gene is TRBV4-2, the J gene TRBJ1-3; possibly TRBD1 for D (5 bases). The CDR3 length is 18 residues. V was shortened by 0 bases and J by 0 bases, with 15 bases between the two germline ends. Germline V gene sequence: CDR1 LGHNA, CDR2 YNFKEQ. In DNA, the CDR3 is TGTGCCAGCAGCCAAGATAGTTATAGGGGCGACTCTGGAAACACCATATATTTT. It translates to CASSQDSYRGDSGNTIYF.

V usage is TRBV5-4 and J usage is TRBJ1-6; TRBD1 might be the D (5 bases). V was shortened by 3 bases and J by 8 bases, with 9 bases between the two germline ends. The V gene's germline CDR1 is SGHNT and CDR2 YYREEE (reference sequence). The CDR3 is made up of 13 amino acids. The CDR3 DNA reads TGTGCCAGCAGCTGGGCGGGGGATTCACCCCTCCACTTT. Translated: CASSWAGDSPLHF.

The chain uses TRBV6-5 and TRBJ1-1; D not resolved. In germline, CDR1 is MNHEY, CDR2 SVGAGI. The CDR3 runs 13 residues. Trimming took off 2 bases at V and 3 bases at J, with 7 bases between the two ends. CDR3 in DNA: TGTGCCAGCAGTTACCTCCGGTACACTGAAGCTTTCTTT. Encoded protein: CASSYLRYTEAFF.

V usage is TRBV7-3 and J usage is TRBJ2-1; 9 nucleotides line up with TRBD2. The V gene's germline CDR1 is SGHTA and CDR2 FQGTGA. Trimming removed 4 bases from V and 4 bases from J; junction bases left unmatched: 5. This CDR3 spans 15 amino acids. CDR3 sequence (DNA): TGTGCCAGCAGCTCCAACCTAGCGGGGTACAATGAGCAGTTCTTC. It specifies CASSSNLAGYNEQFF.

The chain has TRBV4-1 and TRBJ2-7, with 11 nucleotides matching TRBD2. Unmatched junction bases numbered 5, after V lost 2 bases and J lost 5 bases. The germline gives CDR1 MGHRA, CDR2 YSYEKL. The CDR3 totals 15 residues. The CDR3 region has the DNA TGCGCCAGCAGCCAACCCGGGACTAGCGGTAACGAGCAGTACTTC. This codes for CASSQPGTSGNEQYF.

This chain connects TRBV10-3 to TRBJ2-1; D is uncertain. The CDR3 sequence is 15 residues long. Deletions cut 3 bases from V and 0 bases from J, with 9 bases between. The V gene's germline CDR1 is ENHRY and CDR2 SYGVKD. This chain's CDR3 is CAISDPPSSYNEQFF. The DNA for the CDR3 is TGTGCCATCAGTGATCCCCCGAGCTCCTACAATGAGCAGTTCTTC.

The chain employs TRBV28 and TRBJ2-1, with TRBD2 matching 11 bases. This CDR3 is built from 16 residues. The ends lost 3 bases at V and 6 bases at J; junction bases unmatched: 7. From germline, CDR1 is MDHEN and CDR2 SYDVKM. DNA of the CDR3: TGTGCCAGCAGTTTGGGACTAGCGGCAGCTCGCAATGAGCAGTTCTTC. Protein sequence: CASSLGLAAARNEQFF.

The J gene is TRBJ2-1, the V gene TRBV7-2; 9 positions match TRBD2. CDR3 length equals 17 residues. From germline, CDR1 is SGHTA and CDR2 FQGNSA. V lost 0 bases to trimming and J lost 2 bases; unmatched junction nucleotides: 5. In DNA, the CDR3 is TGTGCCAGCAGCTTAGCTGGCGGGGGGGGACCCTACAATGAGCAGTTCTTC. This codes for CASSLAGGGGPYNEQFF. The full variable domain, completed using reference TRBV7-2 and TRBJ2-1, is GAGVSQSPSNKVTEKGKDVELRCDPISGHTALYWYRQSLGQGLEFLIYFQGNSAPDKSGLPSDRFSAERTGGSVSTLTIQRTQQEDSAVYLCASSLAGGGGPYNEQFFGPGTRLTVL.

This rearrangement joins TRBV4-3 to TRBJ2-2; 8 bases map to TRBD2. The CDR3 totals 16 residues. V lost 4 bases and J lost 5; bases outside the gene matches: 9. CDR1 is LGHNA and CDR2 is YSLEER in the germline V gene. In DNA, the CDR3 is TGCGCCAGCAGCCGGATCGGGGGGGCCTTTACCGGGGAGCTGTTTTTT. As protein: CASSRIGGAFTGELFF.

The chain recombines TRBV13 with TRBJ2-1; 10 bases are a match to TRBD2. V lost 5 bases to trimming and J lost 5 bases; unmatched junction nucleotides: 12. The length of the CDR3 is 17 residues. Germline CDR1 reads PRHDT; CDR2 reads FYEKMQ (reference sequence). This CDR3 reads CASSPGLAVSFDNEQFF. In DNA form, the CDR3 reads TGTGCCAGCAGCCCAGGACTAGCGGTGTCGTTTGACAATGAGCAGTTCTTC.

The rearrangement uses TRBV4-1 and TRBJ1-5; no clear D. The germline V gene encodes CDR1 MGHRA and CDR2 YSYEKL. The ends were cut back, 0 bases at V and 0 bases at J, with 12 bases in the middle. The CDR3 totals 17 residues. CDR3 coding DNA: TGCGCCAGCAGCCAAGATAACCGGGGTTATAGCAATCAGCCCCAGCATTTT. It encodes CASSQDNRGYSNQPQHF.

The chain employs TRBV29-1 and TRBJ2-3, with 8 bases lining up with TRBD2. This CDR3 is built from 12 residues. CDR1 SQVTM and CDR2 ANQGSEA come from the germline V gene. With V trimmed by 7 bases and J by 5 bases, 5 bases remained unmatched. The CDR3 nucleotides are TGCAGCGGCCTCGCGGGGGGAGATACGCAGTATTTT. This translates into CSGLAGGDTQYF.

This chain links TRBV19 with TRBJ2-7; no clear D gene. V lost 0 bases to trimming and J lost 1 base, with 10 bases between them. Germline CDR1 is LNHDA and CDR2 is SQIVND (reference sequence). This CDR3 contains 15 residues. DNA of the CDR3: TGTGCCAGTAGTATAGACGGCGGCGGTTCCTACGAGCAGTACTTC. Encoded protein: CASSIDGGGSYEQYF.

This chain joins TRBV27 and TRBJ1-1; no definite D call. Germline CDR1 reads MNHEY; CDR2 reads SMNVEV (reference sequence). This CDR3 contains 13 residues. The ends were cut back, 7 bases at V and 4 bases at J, with 13 bases in the middle. Written as DNA, the CDR3 is TGTGCCAGCAAAGCCGTTGAGGGCACTGAAGCTTTCTTT. Translating it yields CASKAVEGTEAFF.